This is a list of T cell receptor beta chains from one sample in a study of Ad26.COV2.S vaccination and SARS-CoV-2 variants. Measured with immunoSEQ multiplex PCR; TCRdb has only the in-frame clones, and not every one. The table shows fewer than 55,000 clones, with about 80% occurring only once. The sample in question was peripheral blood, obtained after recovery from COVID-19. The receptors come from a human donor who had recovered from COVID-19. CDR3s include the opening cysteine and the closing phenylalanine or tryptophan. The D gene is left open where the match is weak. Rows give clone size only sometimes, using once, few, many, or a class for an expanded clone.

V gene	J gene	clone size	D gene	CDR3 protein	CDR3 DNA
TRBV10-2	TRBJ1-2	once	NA	CASGENYGYTF	TGCGCCTCGGGGGAGAACTATGGCTACACCTTC
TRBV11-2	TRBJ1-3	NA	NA	CASSLGRFSGNTIYF	TGTGCCAGCAGCTTGGGCCGCTTCTCTGGAAACACCATATATTTT
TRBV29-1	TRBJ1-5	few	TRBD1	CSVAQGNSNQPQHF	TGCAGCGTTGCACAGGGGAATAGCAATCAGCCCCAGCATTTT
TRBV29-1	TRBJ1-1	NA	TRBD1	CSVGGGRGQRNTEAFF	TGCAGCGTTGGAGGCGGCAGGGGGCAGAGGAACACTGAAGCTTTCTTT
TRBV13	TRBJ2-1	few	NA	CASSFLTYNEQFF	TGTGCCAGCAGCTTTTTGACCTACAATGAGCAGTTCTTC
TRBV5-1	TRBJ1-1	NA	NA	CASSLQGTLNTEAFF	TGCGCCAGCAGCTTACAGGGAACTTTGAACACTGAAGCTTTCTTT
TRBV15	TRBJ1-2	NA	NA	CATSRESRGYTF	TGTGCCACCAGCAGAGAGTCGAGAGGCTACACCTTC
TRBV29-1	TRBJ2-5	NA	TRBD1	CSVDPGQRYQETQYF	TGCAGCGTAGATCCGGGACAGCGATACCAAGAGACCCAGTACTTC
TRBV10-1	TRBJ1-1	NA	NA	CASRGVSPGDVTTKRAEAFF	TGCGCCAGCAGAGGAGTTTCGCCAGGGGATGTTACGACGAAAAGAGCTGAAGCTTTCTTT
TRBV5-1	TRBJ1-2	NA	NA	CASSLDTTFNYGYTF	TGCGCCAGCAGCCTGGACACGACTTTTAACTATGGCTACACCTTC
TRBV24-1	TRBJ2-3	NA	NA	CATSEGPTHTQYF	TGTGCCACCAGTGAGGGCCCGACTCATACGCAGTATTTT
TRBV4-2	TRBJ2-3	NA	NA	CASSRRRRSKDTDTQYF	TGTGCCAGCAGCCGAAGACGGCGGTCAAAGGACACAGATACGCAGTATTTT
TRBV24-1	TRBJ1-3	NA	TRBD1	CATSDQDRPIYF	TGTGCCACCAGTGACCAGGACAGGCCCATATATTTT
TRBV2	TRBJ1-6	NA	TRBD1	CASQDTGQVEPLHF	TGTGCCAGCCAAGACACGGGACAGGTCGAACCCCTCCACTTT
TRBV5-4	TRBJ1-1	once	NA	CASSSQPRSEAFF	TGTGCCAGCAGCTCCCAACCGAGGAGTGAAGCTTTCTTT
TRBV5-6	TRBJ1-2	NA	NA	CASSLRREVIPRYTF	TGTGCCAGCAGCTTGCGGAGAGAAGTTATCCCGCGGTACACCTTC
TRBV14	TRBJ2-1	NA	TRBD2	CASSPPGLAGVEQFF	TGTGCCAGCAGCCCCCCGGGACTAGCGGGAGTTGAGCAGTTCTTC
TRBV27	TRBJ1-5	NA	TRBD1	CASSPGTGLPQHF	TGTGCCAGCAGTCCCGGGACAGGGTTACCCCAGCATTTT
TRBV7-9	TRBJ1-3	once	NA	CASIGLQRDTIYF	TGTGCCAGCATAGGTTTACAGAGGGACACCATATATTTT
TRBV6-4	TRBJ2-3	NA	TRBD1	CASSDDRGDTQYF	TGTGCCAGCAGTGACGACAGGGGTGATACGCAGTATTTT
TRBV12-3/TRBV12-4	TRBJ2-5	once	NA	CASSQTGRETQYF	TGTGCCAGCAGCCAAACAGGGAGAGAGACCCAGTACTTC
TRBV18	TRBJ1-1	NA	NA	CASSPGGDGTEAFF	TGTGCCAGCTCACCGGGGGGAGATGGCACTGAAGCTTTCTTT
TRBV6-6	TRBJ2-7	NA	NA	CASTLPRFPYEQYF	TGTGCCAGCACTTTACCCCGGTTTCCCTACGAGCAGTACTTC
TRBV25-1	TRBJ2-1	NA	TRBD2	CASREGRAYNEQFF	TGTGCCAGCAGAGAAGGGAGGGCGTACAATGAGCAGTTCTTC
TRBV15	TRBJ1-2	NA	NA	CATSPTASLQPPYYGYTF	TGTGCCACCAGTCCGACAGCCTCACTTCAACCCCCCTACTATGGCTACACCTTC
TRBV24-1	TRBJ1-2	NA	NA	CATSDLDDGYTF	TGTGCCACCAGTGATTTGGATGATGGCTACACCTTC
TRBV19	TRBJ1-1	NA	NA	CASSIPQNTEAFF	TGTGCCAGTAGTATCCCACAGAACACTGAAGCTTTCTTT
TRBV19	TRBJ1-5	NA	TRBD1	CASSMRPGLGQGYSNQPQHF	TGTGCCAGTAGTATGCGCCCCGGTCTTGGACAGGGCTATAGCAATCAGCCCCAGCATTTT
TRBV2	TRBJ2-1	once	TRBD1	CASSPGQGYNEQFF	TGTGCCAGCAGTCCGGGACAGGGCTACAATGAGCAGTTCTTC
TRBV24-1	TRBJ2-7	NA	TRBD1	CATSDPGQGDNEQYF	TGTGCCACCAGTGATCCGGGACAGGGGGACAACGAGCAGTACTTC
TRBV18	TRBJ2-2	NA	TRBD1	CASSPPRGQGGTGELFF	TGTGCCAGCTCACCACCGAGGGGACAGGGAGGCACCGGGGAGCTGTTTTTT
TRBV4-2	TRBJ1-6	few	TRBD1	CASSQKGGQVNSPLHF	TGTGCCAGCAGCCAAAAGGGGGGACAGGTCAATTCACCCCTCCACTTT
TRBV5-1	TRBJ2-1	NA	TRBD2	CATGRESYNEQFF	TGCGCCACCGGGCGGGAGAGCTACAATGAGCAGTTCTTC
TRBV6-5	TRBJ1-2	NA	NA	CASSYVHPFADYGYTF	TGTGCCAGCAGTTACGTTCATCCTTTCGCGGACTATGGCTACACCTTC
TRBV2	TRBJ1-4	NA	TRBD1	CASSSTGTGGEKLFF	TGTGCCAGTTCTTCTACCGGGACAGGGGGTGAAAAACTGTTTTTT
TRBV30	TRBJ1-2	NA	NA	CAWSVKANYGYTF	TGTGCCTGGAGTGTCAAAGCTAACTATGGCTACACCTTC